This TCR beta chain was found in a study of blood T cell repertoires in COVID-19. Study-wide background: Material from acute and convalescent COVID-19 was sourced from the United States, Italy and Spain. T cells, B-cell-depleted T cells, or PBMCs supplied cDNA or gDNA.

This clone was detected only once. The same CDR3 arises from other DNA sequences in this sample as well. Germline V lookup: CDR1 SGHRS, CDR2 YFSETQ. The CDR3 is made up of 14 amino acids. The trim removed 0 bases at V and 4 bases at J, leaving 2 bases unmatched. Authors' processing steps: Estimates of nucleated cell counts were drawn from the amplification of reference gene primers. The data were produced by immunoSEQ multiplex PCR, yet TCRdb's version contains in-frame clones alone and is incomplete. That table supplies the V and J calls and clone size; D and trimming were determined from the DNA. Of 160,000 or so clones listed, under 90% are singletons. Symptom resolution, clearance, or two negative PCRs marked donors in Cohort 3 as recovered.

Specimen: PBMCs or T cells enriched from blood (not recorded which). This chain links TRBV5-1 with TRBJ2-5, with 8 bases that match TRBD2. This clonotype was obtained from a man in his 60s who had recovered from COVID-19. CDR3 sequence (DNA): TGCGCCAGCAGCTTGGGACTAGCGCGAGAGACCCAGTACTTC. It yields the protein CASSLGLARETQYF. The entire variable domain, with the rest obtained from reference TRBV5-1 and TRBJ2-5, is as follows: KAGVTQTPRYLIKTRGQQVTLSCSPISGHRSVSWYQQTPGQGLQFLFEYFSETQRNKGNFPGRFSGRQFSNSRSEMNVSTLELGDSALYLCASSLGLARETQYFGPGTRLLVL.